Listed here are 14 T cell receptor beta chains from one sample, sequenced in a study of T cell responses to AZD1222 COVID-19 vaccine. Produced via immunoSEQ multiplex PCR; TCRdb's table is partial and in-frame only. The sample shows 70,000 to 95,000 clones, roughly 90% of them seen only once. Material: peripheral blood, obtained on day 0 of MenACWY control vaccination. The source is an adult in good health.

The CDR3 DNA reads TGTGCCAGCAGTACCGTTGGGGGATCACAGCCCCAGCATTTT. Its protein product is CASSTVGGSQPQHF. The chain employs TRBV6-2 or TRBV6-3 and TRBJ1-5; maybe TRBD1 (5 bases). Trimming took off 5 bases at V and 7 bases at J, with 15 bases between the two ends. Germline values: CDR1 MNHEY, CDR2 SVGEGT. The CDR3 totals 14 residues.

The CDR3 sequence: CASSQAATEQYF. The CDR3 bases are TGTGCCAGCAGCCAAGCAGCGACCGAGCAGTACTTC. The chain uses TRBV3-1 (or the pseudogene TRBV3-2) and TRBJ2-7; D not resolved. Germline-derived CDR1 and CDR2 are LGHDT and YNNKEL (reference sequence). The CDR3 runs 12 residues. V was shortened by 1 base and J by 6 bases, with 7 bases between the two germline ends.

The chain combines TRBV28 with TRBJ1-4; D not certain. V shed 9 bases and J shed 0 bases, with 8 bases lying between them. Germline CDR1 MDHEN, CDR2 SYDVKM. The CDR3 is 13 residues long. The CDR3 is CASEISTNEKLFF. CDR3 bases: TGTGCCAGTGAGATTTCAACTAATGAAAAACTGTTTTTT.

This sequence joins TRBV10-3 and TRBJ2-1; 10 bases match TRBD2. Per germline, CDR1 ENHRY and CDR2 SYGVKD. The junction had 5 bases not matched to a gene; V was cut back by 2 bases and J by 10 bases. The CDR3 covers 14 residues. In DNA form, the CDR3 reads TGTGCCATCAGTGAGGTGCTAGCGGGAGAGGAGCAGTTCTTC. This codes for CAISEVLAGEEQFF.

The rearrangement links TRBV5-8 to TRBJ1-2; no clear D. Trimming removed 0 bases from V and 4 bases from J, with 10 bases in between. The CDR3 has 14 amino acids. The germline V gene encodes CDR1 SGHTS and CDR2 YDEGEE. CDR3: CASSLVWQAYGYTF. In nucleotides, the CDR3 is TGTGCCAGCAGCTTGGTATGGCAGGCCTATGGCTACACCTTC.

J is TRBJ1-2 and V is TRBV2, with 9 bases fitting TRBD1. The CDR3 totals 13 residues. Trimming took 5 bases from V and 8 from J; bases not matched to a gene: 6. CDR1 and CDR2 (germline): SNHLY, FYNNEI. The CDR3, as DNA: TGTGCCAGCAGTTCCAGGACAGGGGACGGCTACACCTTC. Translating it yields CASSSRTGDGYTF.

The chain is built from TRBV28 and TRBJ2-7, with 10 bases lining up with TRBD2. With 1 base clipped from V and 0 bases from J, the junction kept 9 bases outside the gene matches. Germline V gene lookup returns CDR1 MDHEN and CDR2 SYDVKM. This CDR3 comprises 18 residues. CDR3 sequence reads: CASSLLASGSPSSYEQYF. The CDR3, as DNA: TGTGCCAGCAGTTTATTGGCTAGCGGGAGCCCGAGCTCCTACGAGCAGTACTTC.

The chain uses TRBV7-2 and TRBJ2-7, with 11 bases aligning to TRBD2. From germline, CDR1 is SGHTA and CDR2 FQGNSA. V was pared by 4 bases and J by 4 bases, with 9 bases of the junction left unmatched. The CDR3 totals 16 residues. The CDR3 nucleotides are TGTGCCAGCAGCTCCACTAAGACTAGCGGGATGTACGAGCAGTACTTC. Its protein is CASSSTKTSGMYEQYF.

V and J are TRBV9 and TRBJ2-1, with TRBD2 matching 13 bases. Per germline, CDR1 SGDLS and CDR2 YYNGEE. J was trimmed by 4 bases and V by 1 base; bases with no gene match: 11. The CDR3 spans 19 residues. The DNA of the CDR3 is TGTGCCAGCAGCGTAAAGTATTGGACTAGCGGGAGTGTTTACAATGAGCAGTTCTTC. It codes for CASSVKYWTSGSVYNEQFF.

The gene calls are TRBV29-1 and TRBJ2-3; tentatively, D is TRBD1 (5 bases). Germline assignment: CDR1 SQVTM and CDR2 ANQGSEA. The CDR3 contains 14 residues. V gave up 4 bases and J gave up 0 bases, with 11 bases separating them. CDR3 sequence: CSVGQGRSTDTQYF. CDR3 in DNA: TGCAGCGTTGGTCAGGGTCGAAGCACAGATACGCAGTATTTT.

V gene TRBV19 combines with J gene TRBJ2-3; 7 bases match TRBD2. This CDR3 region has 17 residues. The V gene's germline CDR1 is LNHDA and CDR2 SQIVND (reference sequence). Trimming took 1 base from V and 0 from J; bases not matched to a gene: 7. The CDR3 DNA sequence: TGTGCCAGTAGTATAGCCGGCGGGGGAGGTAGCACAGATACGCAGTATTTT. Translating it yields CASSIAGGGGSTDTQYF. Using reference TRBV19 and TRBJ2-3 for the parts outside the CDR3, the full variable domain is DGGITQSPKYLFRKEGQNVTLSCEQNLNHDAMYWYRQDPGQGLRLIYYSQIVNDFQKGDIAEGYSVSREKKESFPLTVTSAQKNPTAFYLCASSIAGGGGSTDTQYFGPGTRLTVL.

The CDR3 DNA reads as TGTGCCTGGCTGGACAACTTTAATGAAAAACTGTTTTTT. Its translation is CAWLDNFNEKLFF. V gene TRBV30 combines with J gene TRBJ1-4; possibly TRBD1 for D (5 bases). The V gene lost 5 bases and the J gene lost 4 bases, with 11 bases spanning the gap. Germline loops: CDR1 GTSNPN, CDR2 SVGIG (reference sequence). The CDR3 contains 13 residues.

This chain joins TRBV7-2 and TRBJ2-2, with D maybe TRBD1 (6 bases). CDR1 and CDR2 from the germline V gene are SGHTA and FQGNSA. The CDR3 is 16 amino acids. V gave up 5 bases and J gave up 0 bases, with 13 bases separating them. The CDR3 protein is CASSVGQFANTGELFF. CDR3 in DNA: TGTGCCAGCAGCGTCGGACAGTTCGCGAACACCGGGGAGCTGTTTTTT.

The CDR3 DNA reads TGTGCCAGCAGTGACTCGGGACGGAGATTTTACGAGCAGTACTTC. Translating gives CASSDSGRRFYEQYF. This chain joins TRBV2 and TRBJ2-7; D could derive from TRBD1 or TRBD2 (5 bases each). Looked up from germline, CDR1 is SNHLY and CDR2 is FYNNEI. The CDR3 extends over 15 amino acids. The germline V and J ends were trimmed by 3 bases and 4 bases, with 16 bases remaining between them. Full variable domain (remainder filled in from reference TRBV2 and TRBJ2-7): EPEVTQTPSHQVTQMGQEVILRCVPISNHLYFYWYRQILGQKVEFLVSFYNNEISEKSEIFDDQFSVERPDGSNFTLKIRSTKLEDSAMYFCASSDSGRRFYEQYFGPGTRLTVT.